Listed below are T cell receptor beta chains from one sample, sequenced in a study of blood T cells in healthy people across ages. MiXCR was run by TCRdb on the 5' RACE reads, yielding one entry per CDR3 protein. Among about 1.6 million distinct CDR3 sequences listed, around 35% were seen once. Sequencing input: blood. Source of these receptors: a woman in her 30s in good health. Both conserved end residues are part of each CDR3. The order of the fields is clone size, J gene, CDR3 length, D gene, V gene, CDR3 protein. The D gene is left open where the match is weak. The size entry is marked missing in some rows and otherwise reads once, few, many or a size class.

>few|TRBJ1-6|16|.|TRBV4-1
CASRNPGKLYNSPLHF
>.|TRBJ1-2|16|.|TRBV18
CASSPRNGGVVYGYTF
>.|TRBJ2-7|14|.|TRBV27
CASSLGITPYEQYF
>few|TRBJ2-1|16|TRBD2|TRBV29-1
CSVEGVLAGTYNEQFF
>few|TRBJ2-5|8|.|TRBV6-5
CAHREQYF
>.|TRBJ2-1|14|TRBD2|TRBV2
CASSVLAGANEQFF
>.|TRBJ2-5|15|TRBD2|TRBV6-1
CASSEAGGPTETQYF
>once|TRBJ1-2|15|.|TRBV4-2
CASTYLGDWNYGYTF
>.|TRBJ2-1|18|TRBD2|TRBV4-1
CASSQARVVLADDNEQFF
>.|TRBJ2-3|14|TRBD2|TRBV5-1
CASSWEGMADTQYF
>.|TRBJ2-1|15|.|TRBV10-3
CATNGVGVSYNEQFF
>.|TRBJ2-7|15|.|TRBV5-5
CASSLADARGNEQYF
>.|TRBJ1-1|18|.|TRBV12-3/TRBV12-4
CASSFIPPAGTPNTEAFF
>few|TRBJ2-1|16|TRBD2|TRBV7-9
CASSALGAGVYNEQFF
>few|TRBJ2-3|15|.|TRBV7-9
CASSFDSPSTDTQYF
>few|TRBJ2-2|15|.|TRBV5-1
CASSLDGRGAGELFF
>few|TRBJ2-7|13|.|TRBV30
CAWTGTATYEQYF
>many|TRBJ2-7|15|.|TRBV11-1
CASSKGTSGSYEQYF
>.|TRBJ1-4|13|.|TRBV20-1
CSAFSPREEKLFF
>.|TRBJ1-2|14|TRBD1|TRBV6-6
CASSYKTGGGGYTF
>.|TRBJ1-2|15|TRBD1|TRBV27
CASSSGQGDLYGYTF
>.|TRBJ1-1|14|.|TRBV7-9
CASGKQGSNTEAFF
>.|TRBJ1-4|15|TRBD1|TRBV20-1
CSARALTGGSEKRFF
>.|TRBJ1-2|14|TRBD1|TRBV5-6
CASSIRQGFYGYTF
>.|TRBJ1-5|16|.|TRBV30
CAWSVNSLRAHQPQHF
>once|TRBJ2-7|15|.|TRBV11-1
CASSIRTGASYEQYF
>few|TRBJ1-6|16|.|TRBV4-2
CASSQEPRGLFSPLHF
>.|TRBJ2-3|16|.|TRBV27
CASSLSSSFNTDTQYF
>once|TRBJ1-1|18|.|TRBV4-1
CASSQEVRGRAGYTEAFF
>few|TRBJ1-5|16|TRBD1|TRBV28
CASSLAAGGENQPQHF